The TCR beta chain under discussion was sequenced for a study of CD8 T cells in Susac syndrome. The length of the CDR3 is 16 residues. Germline V gives CDR1 KGHSH, CDR2 LQKENI. Trimming took off 0 bases at V and 2 bases at J, with 12 bases between the two ends. It was treatment-naive patients with stable or active relapsing-remitting disease who made up the multiple sclerosis controls. An input of about 0.45 to 1 ug of RNA was subjected to reverse transcription using random hexamers. TCRdb fed the immunoSEQ multiplex PCR reads into MiXCR, producing one record per CDR3 protein. In the table there are 150,000 to 200,000 distinct CDR3 sequences, 90% to 95% of which are singletons.

The material sequenced was CD4+ T cells from PBMCs. The rearrangement uses TRBV18 and TRBJ2-3; a possible D gene is TRBD1 (5 bases). The receptor comes from a human donor with multiple sclerosis. CDR3 loop: CASSPPGRNPTDTQYF. The CDR3 DNA follows: TGTGCCAGCTCACCACCGGGGCGTAACCCCACAGATACGCAGTATTTT.